This T cell receptor beta chain was observed in a study of T cell repertoires in cytomegalovirus infection. General study findings and limits: Clonotypes of TCR beta that were HLA-C-restricted and CMV-specific dominated the ex vivo response. The cumulative frequency of public TCR beta families distinguished individuals who carried CMV together with the relevant HLA.

TCRdb passed the reads through MiXCR, listing each CDR3 protein once. Of under 600,000 distinct CDR3 sequences in the sample, approximately 15% were seen once. CDR3 length: 14 amino acids. V shed 7 bases and J shed 2 bases, with 15 bases lying between them. Germline V CDR1 and CDR2: LNHDA, SQIVND (reference sequence). Comment on this clonotype: The target antigen is unknown.

Sequencing was performed on CD8+ T cells from PBMCs. The chain joins TRBV19 to TRBJ2-7; D could derive from TRBD1 or TRBD2 (5 bases each). The sequence derives from a human donor in good health (CMV status not recorded). Some clones in this sample may be carry-over from other donors' samples. The CDR3 region has the DNA TGTGCCAGTACCCCGGGGCGCGGCCCCTACGAGCAGTACTTC. Its translation is CASTPGRGPYEQYF.